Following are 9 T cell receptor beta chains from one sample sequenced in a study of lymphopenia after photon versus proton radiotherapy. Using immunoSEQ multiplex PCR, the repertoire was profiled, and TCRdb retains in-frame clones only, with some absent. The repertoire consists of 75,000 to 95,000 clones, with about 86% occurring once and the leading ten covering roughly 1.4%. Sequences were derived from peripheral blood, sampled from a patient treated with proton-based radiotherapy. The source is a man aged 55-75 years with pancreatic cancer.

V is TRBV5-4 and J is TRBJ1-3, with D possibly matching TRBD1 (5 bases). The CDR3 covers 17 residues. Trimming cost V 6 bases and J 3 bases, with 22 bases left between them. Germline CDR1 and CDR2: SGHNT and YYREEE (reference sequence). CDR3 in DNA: TGTGCCAGCAAGCTTGATTCTGGGGCGGGACTTGGAAACACCATATATTTT. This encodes CASKLDSGAGLGNTIYF.

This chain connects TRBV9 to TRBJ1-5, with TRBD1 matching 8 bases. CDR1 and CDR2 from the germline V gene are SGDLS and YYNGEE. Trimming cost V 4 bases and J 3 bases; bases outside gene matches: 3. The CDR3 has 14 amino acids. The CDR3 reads CASSRTGSNQPQHF. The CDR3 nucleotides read TGTGCCAGCAGCCGGACAGGGTCCAATCAGCCCCAGCATTTT.

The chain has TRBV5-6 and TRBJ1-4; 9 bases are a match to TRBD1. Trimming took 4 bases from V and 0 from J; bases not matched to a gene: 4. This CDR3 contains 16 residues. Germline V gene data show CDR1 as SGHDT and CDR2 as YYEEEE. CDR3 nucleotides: TGTGCCAGCAGCCGGGGACAGGGATCAACTAATGAAAAACTGTTTTTT. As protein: CASSRGQGSTNEKLFF.

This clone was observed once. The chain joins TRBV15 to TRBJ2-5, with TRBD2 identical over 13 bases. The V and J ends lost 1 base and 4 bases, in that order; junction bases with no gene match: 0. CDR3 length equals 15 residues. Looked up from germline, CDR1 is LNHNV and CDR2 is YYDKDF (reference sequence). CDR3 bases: TGTGCCACCAGCAGAGGGACTAGCGGGAGAGAGACCCAGTACTTC. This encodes CATSRGTSGRETQYF.

DNA for the CDR3: TGTGCCAGTATTTGGGGGGGCGGCCAGCTTGGCTATGGCTACACCTTC. Its translation is CASIWGGGQLGYGYTF. The J gene is TRBJ1-2, the V gene TRBV6-8; weak D call: TRBD1 (6 bases). This CDR3 is built from 16 residues. CDR1 is MNHGY and CDR2 is SAAAGT in the germline V gene. V was trimmed by 9 bases and J by 4 bases, leaving 24 bases between them.

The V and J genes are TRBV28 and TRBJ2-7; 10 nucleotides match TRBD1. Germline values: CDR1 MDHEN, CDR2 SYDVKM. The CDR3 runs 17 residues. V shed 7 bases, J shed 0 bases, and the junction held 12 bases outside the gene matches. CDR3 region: CASTSGTGALSSYEQYF. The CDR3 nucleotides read TGTGCCAGCACCTCCGGGACAGGGGCCTTAAGCTCCTACGAGCAGTACTTC.

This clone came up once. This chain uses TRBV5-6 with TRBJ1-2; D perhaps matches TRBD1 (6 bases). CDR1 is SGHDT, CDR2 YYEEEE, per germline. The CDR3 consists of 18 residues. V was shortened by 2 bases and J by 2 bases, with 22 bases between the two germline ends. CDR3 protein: CASSFSFPGDIKNYGYTF. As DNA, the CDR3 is TGTGCCAGCAGCTTTAGTTTTCCAGGGGATATCAAGAACTATGGCTACACCTTC.

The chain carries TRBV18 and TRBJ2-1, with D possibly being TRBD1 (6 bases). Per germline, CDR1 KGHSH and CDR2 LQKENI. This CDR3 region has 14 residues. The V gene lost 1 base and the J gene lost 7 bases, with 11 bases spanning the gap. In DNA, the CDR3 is TGTGCCAGCTCACCACAGTTGGGGGCGAATGAGCAGTTCTTC. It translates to CASSPQLGANEQFF. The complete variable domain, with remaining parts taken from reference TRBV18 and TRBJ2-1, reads NAGVMQNPRHLVRRRGQEARLRCSPMKGHSHVYWYRQLPEEGLKFMVYLQKENIIDESGMPKERFSAEFPKEGPSILRIQQVVRGDSAAYFCASSPQLGANEQFFGPGTRLTVL.

The DNA for the CDR3 is TGTGCCAGCAGCTCCGGACTAATTGGGTACGAGCAGTACTTC. Translated: CASSSGLIGYEQYF. V and J are TRBV5-5 and TRBJ2-7; TRBD2 is a possible D gene (6 bases). V dropped 3 bases and J dropped 4 bases, with 14 bases sitting between them. Germline CDR1 and CDR2: SGHKS and YYEKEE (reference sequence). The CDR3 totals 14 residues. Complete variable domain (other parts from reference TRBV5-5 and TRBJ2-7): DAGVTQSPTHLIKTRGQQVTLRCSPISGHKSVSWYQQVLGQGPQFIFQYYEKEERGRGNFPDRFSARQFPNYSSELNVNALLLGDSALYLCASSSGLIGYEQYFGPGTRLTVT.